The present entry profiles one TCR beta chain with its context. Its antigen is not identified. This specimen belongs to a study of T cell repertoires in cytomegalovirus infection. The germline CDR1 and CDR2 sequences are LGHNA and YSLEER. With V trimmed by 5 bases and J by 1 base, 3 bases remained unmatched. The CDR3 is 16 residues long. In TCRdb, the reads were re-called with MiXCR into one record per CDR3 protein. Of a few hundred thousand distinct CDR3 sequences in the sample, roughly 34% were seen once. The receptor comes from a human donor in good health (CMV status not recorded). Some clones in this sample may be carry-over from other donors' samples. The genes are TRBV4-3 and TRBJ2-2; 11 bases are shared with TRBD2. The starting material was cultured PBMCs, obtained from culture after CMV antigen stimulation. The CDR3 nucleotides are TGCGCCAGCAGCTCCACTAGCGGGAGGAACACCGGGGAGCTGTTTTTT. Its protein is CASSSTSGRNTGELFF.